A selection of T cell receptor beta chains follows, all from one sample in a study of blood T cell repertoires in COVID-19. Data came from immunoSEQ multiplex PCR; TCRdb stores just in-frame clones and leaves some out. The table has about 210,000 clones, 83% seen once. Sequencing was done on a sample of peripheral blood. All receptors derive from a man aged 45 to 65 with active or convalescent COVID-19. CDR3s include the opening cysteine and the closing phenylalanine or tryptophan. The D gene is left open where the match is weak. Size values are once, few and many counts, or a class for expanded clones, and some rows have none.

V	D	J	size	DNA	CDR3
TRBV4-1	NA	TRBJ2-3	NA	TGCGCCAGCAGCCAAGTTCAGGATACGCAGTATTTT	CASSQVQDTQYF
TRBV7-3	NA	TRBJ1-1	once	TGTGCCAGCAGCTTAAACCGGGAAACTGAAGCTTTCTTT	CASSLNRETEAFF
TRBV3-1/TRBV3-2	NA	TRBJ1-3	NA	TGTGCCAGCAGCCACAGGGGCTCTGGAAACACCATATATTTT	CASSHRGSGNTIYF
TRBV7-9	NA	TRBJ1-2	NA	TGTGCCAGCAGCTTTGGTTCAAGCACTAACTATGGCTACACCTTC	CASSFGSSTNYGYTF
TRBV5-1	NA	TRBJ1-2	NA	TGCGCCAGCAGCTTGGCCGCTGGGTTGGAGGGAGGCTACACCTTC	CASSLAAGLEGGYTF
TRBV2	NA	TRBJ2-3	NA	TGTGCCAGCACCCTTAAGGGGGCAGATACGCAGTATTTT	CASTLKGADTQYF
TRBV15	NA	TRBJ2-1	NA	TGTGCCACCAGCAGAGATCTAGTCTACAATGAGCAGTTCTTC	CATSRDLVYNEQFF
TRBV6-6	NA	TRBJ1-3	NA	TGTGCCAGCAGTCCCCCCGGAGTAAACACCATATATTTT	CASSPPGVNTIYF
TRBV7-2	TRBD1	TRBJ1-6	NA	TGTGCCAGCAGCTCGGGACAGGGGCTACGTTCACCCCTCCACTTT	CASSSGQGLRSPLHF
TRBV4-1	NA	TRBJ2-7	NA	TGCGCCAGCAGCCAAGTTGGGGGGAGCTCCTACGAGCAGTACTTC	CASSQVGGSSYEQYF
TRBV6-1	TRBD2	TRBJ2-1	few	TGTGCCAGCAGTGCCGGACTAGCGGGCGGGAACAATGAGCAGTTCTTC	CASSAGLAGGNNEQFF
TRBV5-6	TRBD1	TRBJ2-3	many	TGTGCCAGCACCCCGACAGGGCAGGTTACGCAGTATTTT	CASTPTGQVTQYF
TRBV7-9	NA	TRBJ2-1	NA	TGTGCCAGCAGCGTTACCCCTAGTGGCAATGAGCAGTTCTTC	CASSVTPSGNEQFF
TRBV2	NA	TRBJ1-3	NA	TGTGCCAGCAGTGAGAGCGGGAACACCATATATTTT	CASSESGNTIYF
TRBV21-1	NA	TRBJ1-1	NA	TGTGCCAACACCGGGACAGGGGCGACCTTGAACACTGAAGCTTTCTTT	CANTGTGATLNTEAFF
TRBV19	NA	TRBJ1-1	NA	TGTGCCAGCTTAACCGCAGGGCCGGGCACTGAAGCTTTCTTT	CASLTAGPGTEAFF
TRBV27	TRBD1	TRBJ1-2	NA	TGTGCCAGCAGTTTTACAGGGGAAGGCTACACCTTC	CASSFTGEGYTF
TRBV2	TRBD1	TRBJ1-5	NA	TGTGCCAGCAGCCCGGGACAGGGAGGTCAGCCCCAGCATTTT	CASSPGQGGQPQHF
TRBV7-9	NA	TRBJ2-7	NA	TGTGCCAGCAGCTTAACCGACAGTTCCTACGAGCAGTACTTC	CASSLTDSSYEQYF
TRBV29-1	NA	TRBJ2-2	NA	TGCAGCGTTGCGGGGACTCAGCGTACCACCGGGGAGCTGTTTTTT	CSVAGTQRTTGELFF
TRBV7-9	TRBD1	TRBJ2-4	NA	TGTGCCAGCAGCCACCGGGACAGGGTGGGAAACATTCAGTACTTC	CASSHRDRVGNIQYF
TRBV6-6	NA	TRBJ1-2	NA	TGTGCCAGCAGTACGGCGAGGACAGTATTATATGGCTACACCTTC	CASSTARTVLYGYTF
TRBV6-5	TRBD1	TRBJ1-4	NA	TGTGCCAGCAGTTACGACAGGGGTCGAGAAAAACTGTTTTTT	CASSYDRGREKLFF
TRBV6-5	NA	TRBJ1-2	NA	TGTGCCAGCACCCCTGTCGGGAGGGTCAACTATGGCTACACCTTC	CASTPVGRVNYGYTF
TRBV7-9	NA	TRBJ2-5	NA	TGTGCCAGCAGCCCGGGATGGACCCAGTACTTC	CASSPGWTQYF
TRBV27	TRBD2	TRBJ2-1	once	TGTGCCAGCAGTCCACTAGCGGGGACCTACAATGAGCAGTTCTTC	CASSPLAGTYNEQFF
TRBV7-9	TRBD2	TRBJ2-2	NA	TGTGCCAGCAGCTTAGGGCGGCTAGCGGGGAACACCGGGGAGCTGTTTTTT	CASSLGRLAGNTGELFF
TRBV18	TRBD1	TRBJ1-6	NA	TGTGCCAGCTCCCCAGGGACAGGGGGTAATTCACCCCTCCACTTT	CASSPGTGGNSPLHF
TRBV19	TRBD1	TRBJ1-4	NA	TGTGCCAGTAGTACGACCCGACAGGGGGGAGGTGAAAAACTGTTTTTT	CASSTTRQGGGEKLFF
TRBV11-2	NA	TRBJ2-3	NA	TGTGCCAGCAGCTTAGCGGGGGTTAGCACAGATACGCAGTATTTT	CASSLAGVSTDTQYF
TRBV14	NA	TRBJ1-1	once	TGTGCCAGCAGCCAAACGGGGAAGAACACTGAAGCTTTCTTT	CASSQTGKNTEAFF
TRBV24-1	TRBD2	TRBJ2-1	once	TGTGCCACCAGTGATGTGACTAGCGCCCCCTACAATGAGCAGTTCTTC	CATSDVTSAPYNEQFF
TRBV6-6	NA	TRBJ1-6	few	TGTGCCAGCAGTTCTGGTACAGGGTTTTCACCCCTCCACTTT	CASSSGTGFSPLHF